This T cell receptor (beta chain) emerged from a study of cytomegalovirus exposure and HLA in healthy donors. Study-wide results and limits: Several V segments, TRBV6-2 and TRBV6-3 among them, could not be told apart and were dropped. One later analysis reportedly identified an Asian-associated ancestry cluster that showed fewer N-insertions than the approximately 600-donor mean.

The PCR ran on 60 Vbeta and 13 Jbeta primers. Here immunoSEQ multiplex PCR was the method, and the copy in TCRdb shows in-frame clones only, minus some. The table records just under 95,000 clones, roughly 80% of them present only once. The V gene end was trimmed by 4 bases and the J gene end by 7 bases; junction bases not matched to a gene: 8. CDR1 GTSNPN and CDR2 SVGIG come from the germline V gene (reference sequence). CDR3 size: 14 residues. Remarks on this clone: Its antigen is still unknown.

The origin of this receptor is a girl aged 2 to 9 in good health and CMV-seropositive. The rearrangement joins TRBV30 to TRBJ1-4, with TRBD1 matching over 8 bases. Sequencing was done on a sample of PBMCs. CDR3 bases: TGTGCCTGGAAGAGAGGACAGGGAGGTGAAAAACTGTTTTTT. Translated: CAWKRGQGGEKLFF.